The 2 T cell receptor beta chains reported below all come from one sample, sequenced in a study of radiotherapy plus CTLA-4 blockade in lung cancer. TCRdb's copy holds only in-frame clones and misses some; the assay was immunoSEQ multiplex PCR. The table includes fewer than 90,000 clones, roughly 87% detected once. The sample was peripheral blood, taken from a patient treated with radiotherapy plus ipilimumab. Receptors were obtained from a human donor with non-small cell lung cancer who had stable disease on radiotherapy plus ipilimumab.

The rearrangement uses TRBV6-5 and TRBJ2-1; 9 bases fit TRBD1. The CDR3 covers 15 residues. Germline trimming cut 6 bases from V and 1 base from J; bases unmatched to any gene: 4. Looked up from germline, CDR1 is MNHEY and CDR2 is SVGAGI. The CDR3 sequence is CASRKDRGSYNEQFF. The CDR3 bases are TGTGCCAGCAGGAAAGACAGGGGGTCCTACAATGAGCAGTTCTTC.

This clone was detected only a few times. The chain is built from TRBV19 and TRBJ2-1; D is unclear. The CDR3 consists of 16 residues. Trimming took 3 bases from V and 2 from J, leaving 14 bases between them. The V gene's germline CDR1 is LNHDA and CDR2 SQIVND (reference sequence). The CDR3 nucleotides read TGTGCCAGTAGTATCCCCCGTCGGGTTGCCTACAATGAGCAGTTCTTC. Translation gives CASSIPRRVAYNEQFF.